This T cell receptor beta chain was sequenced in a study of blood T cell repertoires in COVID-19. Overall study context: Spain, Italy and the United States supplied samples that represented acute and convalescent COVID-19.

Study processing details: Amplification from reference gene primers served as the basis for estimated nucleated cell counts. The repertoire was sequenced with immunoSEQ multiplex PCR; TCRdb's copy has only in-frame clones and lacks some. D and trimming were read from the DNA, whereas the V and J calls and clone size are those reported in that table. Of some 93,000 clones in the sample, about 88% were seen once. Looked up from germline, CDR1 is SGHNT and CDR2 is YYREEE (reference sequence). The V gene lost 5 bases and the J gene lost 3 bases, with 14 bases spanning the gap. The CDR3 loop spans 15 amino acids.

This sequence was found in a woman older than 75 with acute or convalescent COVID-19. The sequenced sample was peripheral blood. The chain joins TRBV5-4 to TRBJ2-2; D perhaps matches TRBD1 (5 bases). CDR3 nucleotide sequence: TGTGCCAGCAGTCCCCGAGGACACTACACCGGGGAGCTGTTTTTT. It yields the protein CASSPRGHYTGELFF.